Listed below are T cell receptor beta chains from one sample, sequenced in a study of blood T cell repertoires in COVID-19. Method: immunoSEQ multiplex PCR; TCRdb's copy keeps in-frame clones and lacks some. The table has 45,000 to 50,000 clones, around 90% seen once; the top ten hold around 8.6%. Material: peripheral blood. Receptors were obtained from a man in his fifties with acute or convalescent COVID-19. Each CDR3 is given with its conserved first and last residue. A D gene is named only where the DNA matches it firmly. Size is stated for part of the rows, as once, few or many counts, or as a class when the clone is expanded.

v_call	d_call	j_call	clone_size	cdr3_nt	cdr3_aa
TRBV6-1	.	TRBJ1-2	.	TGTGCCAGCAGTGAAGTTGGGGGGGATTTTATCTATGGCTACACCTTC	CASSEVGGDFIYGYTF
TRBV2	.	TRBJ2-2	.	TGTGCCAGCAGCCGAGGGTCATCCACCGGGGAGCTGTTTTTT	CASSRGSSTGELFF
TRBV7-2	TRBD2	TRBJ2-5	.	TGTGCCAGCAGTCCTAGCGGGGAGGAGACCCAGTACTTC	CASSPSGEETQYF
TRBV3-1/TRBV3-2	TRBD1	TRBJ1-1	.	TGTGCCAGCAGTCGCGGACAGGGTGAAGCTTTCTTT	CASSRGQGEAFF
TRBV7-9	.	TRBJ2-7	.	TGTGCCAGCAGCTTAGAGGGACTGTCCCACGAGCAGTACTTC	CASSLEGLSHEQYF
TRBV10-1	.	TRBJ2-2	.	TGCGCCAGCAGTGAAGGTGGAGGCAGAAAAGGTCGCGGGGAGCTGTTTTTT	CASSEGGGRKGRGELFF
TRBV5-1	.	TRBJ1-6	.	TGCGCCAGCAGCGGGGGCGGCAATTCACCCCTCCACTTT	CASSGGGNSPLHF
TRBV28	.	TRBJ1-1	.	TGTGCCAGCAGCTCAATAGGGGTAGACACTGAAGCTTTCTTT	CASSSIGVDTEAFF
TRBV7-9	.	TRBJ2-5	.	TGTGCCAGCAGCTGGGCCCAAGGGGCACTAAAAGAGACCCAGTACTTC	CASSWAQGALKETQYF
TRBV9	.	TRBJ1-2	.	TGTGCCAGCAGCACCAGGGCCAAGGGCTACACCTTC	CASSTRAKGYTF
TRBV15	.	TRBJ2-6	.	TGTGCCACCAGCAGTTACAGCTCTGGGGCCAACGTCCTGACTTTC	CATSSYSSGANVLTF
TRBV11-3	TRBD1	TRBJ2-3	.	TGTGCCAGCAGCTTGGGACAGGGAAGTGCAGATACGCAGTATTTT	CASSLGQGSADTQYF
TRBV7-9	.	TRBJ1-5	.	TGTGCCAGCAGCTTAGCTGGAGGGGCGAGCAATCAGCCCCAGCATTTT	CASSLAGGASNQPQHF
TRBV5-6	.	TRBJ2-1	.	TGTGCCAGCAGCTTGTTGGGCGGGGCTGAGCAGTTCTTC	CASSLLGGAEQFF
TRBV6-5	TRBD2	TRBJ2-1	.	TGTGCCAGCAGTTACATTAGCGGGGGGCCTGGGCAGTTCTTC	CASSYISGGPGQFF
TRBV7-2	.	TRBJ1-6	.	TGTGCCAGCAGCCAAATGCTGTCGGCACCCCTCCACTTT	CASSQMLSAPLHF
TRBV6-5	.	TRBJ1-6	once	TGTGCCAGCAAGGCGGGGGGGGCACCCCTCCACTTT	CASKAGGAPLHF
TRBV5-1	TRBD2	TRBJ2-2	.	TGCGCCAGCAGCTCGACTTTGGGACTAGCGGGAGCCCCCGGGGAGCTGTTTTTT	CASSSTLGLAGAPGELFF
TRBV24-1	TRBD1	TRBJ1-2	once	TGTGCCACCAGTGAGGCCGGCACAGGGGATTTACGAGGCTACACCTTC	CATSEAGTGDLRGYTF
TRBV2	.	TRBJ1-4	.	TGTGCCAGCAGTGAAGCCGTCTTTGAAAAACTGTTTTTT	CASSEAVFEKLFF
TRBV19	.	TRBJ2-1	.	TGTGCCAGTAGCCCCTTGCGGGGTCCCTACAATGAGCAGTTCTTC	CASSPLRGPYNEQFF
TRBV4-3	TRBD1	TRBJ1-4	.	TGCGCCAGCAGCCAAGTCACCGGGACAGGGTCCGAAAAACTGTTTTTT	CASSQVTGTGSEKLFF
TRBV11-3	.	TRBJ1-1	.	TGTGCCAGCAGCTTAGACGGGGGGGCTGAAGCTTTCTTT	CASSLDGGAEAFF
TRBV27	TRBD2	TRBJ2-3	once	TGTGCCAGCAGTTTTTTAGCGGGGGGCACAGATACGCAGTATTTT	CASSFLAGGTDTQYF
TRBV7-2	.	TRBJ2-3	.	TGTGCCAGCACTCCCGCACTAGTTGCAGATACGCAGTATTTT	CASTPALVADTQYF
TRBV19	.	TRBJ2-7	.	TGTGCCAGTAGTACCCGTCCCGGAGGGTCTTACGAGCAGTACTTC	CASSTRPGGSYEQYF
TRBV5-1	.	TRBJ1-1	.	TGCGCCAGCAGCTTGGCGACAGCTAACACTGAAGCTTTCTTT	CASSLATANTEAFF
TRBV7-9	.	TRBJ1-1	.	TGTGCCAGCAGCCTATTCATGATTCGCCCTGAAGCTTTCTTT	CASSLFMIRPEAFF
TRBV9	.	TRBJ1-6	.	TGTGCCAGCAGCGTAGAACAGGGTAAAGGATCACCCCTCCACTTT	CASSVEQGKGSPLHF
TRBV27	TRBD1	TRBJ2-2	.	TGTGCCAGCAGTTCTCGGACAGGGTTGATGGCCGGGGAGCTGTTTTTT	CASSSRTGLMAGELFF
TRBV29-1	TRBD2	TRBJ2-1	.	TGCAGCGTTGAAGCCAGCGGGAGCTATGAGCAGTTCTTC	CSVEASGSYEQFF
TRBV6-5	.	TRBJ1-5	.	TGTGCCAGCAGTTACTCAGGGGGCAATCAGCCCCAGCATTTT	CASSYSGGNQPQHF
TRBV5-4	TRBD1	TRBJ1-1	.	TGTGCCAGCAGCTTGGGACAGGGGGTCACCATGAACACTGAAGCTTTCTTT	CASSLGQGVTMNTEAFF
TRBV19	TRBD2	TRBJ2-7	.	TGTGCCAGTAGTAAGGGACTAGCGGACTACGAGCAGTACTTC	CASSKGLADYEQYF
TRBV10-1	TRBD1	TRBJ1-1	.	TGCGCCAGCAGTCCCGGGACAGGGGAGGAGGGTTTCTTT	CASSPGTGEEGFF
TRBV24-1	TRBD1	TRBJ2-7	once	TGTGCCACCAGTGATTTTAGGACAGGATCCTACGAGCAGTACTTC	CATSDFRTGSYEQYF
TRBV6-5	TRBD2	TRBJ2-1	.	TGTGCCAGCAGTCTAAGCGGGGGGGCATCTGAGCAGTTCTTC	CASSLSGGASEQFF
TRBV5-1	TRBD2	TRBJ2-1	.	TGCGCCAGCAGCTCTCAATTAGCGGGAGGGCTCCTCAATGAGCAGTTCTTC	CASSSQLAGGLLNEQFF
TRBV27	.	TRBJ2-1	few	TGTGCCAGCAGTGTGACTCTAAGCTCCTACAATGAGCAGTTCTTC	CASSVTLSSYNEQFF
TRBV6-5	.	TRBJ1-1	.	TGTGCCAGCAGGACAGAAACCGAAGGGACTGAAGCTTTCTTT	CASRTETEGTEAFF
TRBV7-9	.	TRBJ2-1	.	TGTGCCAGCAGCCTGCTCGCGGGACAGCGCAATGAGCAGTTCTTC	CASSLLAGQRNEQFF
TRBV12-3/TRBV12-4	.	TRBJ1-6	.	TGTGCCAGCAGTTATTCAGGGGATTCACCCCTCCACTTT	CASSYSGDSPLHF
TRBV2	TRBD1	TRBJ1-1	.	TGTGCCAGCAGCCGACTGGGACAGATGAACACTGAAGCTTTCTTT	CASSRLGQMNTEAFF
TRBV5-1	TRBD1	TRBJ1-1	.	TGCGCCAGCAGCTCGGGGGGACAGGGTGTGACTGAAGCTTTCTTT	CASSSGGQGVTEAFF
TRBV4-1	.	TRBJ1-1	once	TGCGCCAGCAGCCAAGATCTGGTGGTGCCGGGTCAGAACACTGAAGCTTTCTTT	CASSQDLVVPGQNTEAFF
TRBV2	.	TRBJ1-2	.	TGTGCCAGCCTCCCTTTTACTCAGGGGTCCGTTAACTATGGCTACACCTTC	CASLPFTQGSVNYGYTF
TRBV28	TRBD2	TRBJ2-6	.	TGTGCCAGCAGTCCCCTAGCGGGTCTCTCTGGGGCCAACGTCCTGACTTTC	CASSPLAGLSGANVLTF
TRBV5-8	.	TRBJ1-4	.	TGTGCCAGCAGCTTGTGGGCAGGGAAGGATGAAAAACTGTTTTTT	CASSLWAGKDEKLFF
TRBV12-3/TRBV12-4	.	TRBJ2-7	.	TGTGCCAGCAGTTTTAGTTCAGGGTACGAGCAGTACTTC	CASSFSSGYEQYF
TRBV7-8	TRBD1	TRBJ1-5	.	TGTGCCAGCAGCCGTGGGGGGGGGACAGGCTTGGATCAGCCCCAGCATTTT	CASSRGGGTGLDQPQHF
TRBV9	.	TRBJ2-1	.	TGTGCCAGCAGCGTAGAGCGGGTCTCCTACAATGAGCAGTTCTTC	CASSVERVSYNEQFF
TRBV18	TRBD1	TRBJ2-1	.	TGTGCCAGCTCACCAATAATTGGGCAGGGGGATACCTACAATGAGCAGTTCTTC	CASSPIIGQGDTYNEQFF
TRBV18	TRBD1	TRBJ1-6	.	TGTGCCAGCTCACCAACGGGACAGGGAGAGTCCTATAATTCACCCCTCCACTTT	CASSPTGQGESYNSPLHF